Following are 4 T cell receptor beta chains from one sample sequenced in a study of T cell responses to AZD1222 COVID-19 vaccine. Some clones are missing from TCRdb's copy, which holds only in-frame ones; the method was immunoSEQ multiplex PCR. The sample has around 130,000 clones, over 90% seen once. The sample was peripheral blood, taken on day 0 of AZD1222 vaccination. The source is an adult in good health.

CDR3 bases: TGTGCCAGTAGCCGACAGGGGATCTACGAGCAGTACTTC. It is translated as CASSRQGIYEQYF. This chain links TRBV19 with TRBJ2-7; TRBD1 matches at 8 bases. CDR1 and CDR2 (germline): LNHDA, SQIVND (reference sequence). The V segment lost 6 bases and the J segment 3 bases; nucleotides outside the gene matches: 4. The length of the CDR3 is 13 residues.

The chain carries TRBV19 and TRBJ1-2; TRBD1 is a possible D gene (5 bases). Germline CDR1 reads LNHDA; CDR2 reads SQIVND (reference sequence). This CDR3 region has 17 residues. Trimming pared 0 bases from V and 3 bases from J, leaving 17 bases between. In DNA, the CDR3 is TGTGCCAGTAGTATAGATCTCGGGGCTCCTACGGACTATGGCTACACCTTC. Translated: CASSIDLGAPTDYGYTF.

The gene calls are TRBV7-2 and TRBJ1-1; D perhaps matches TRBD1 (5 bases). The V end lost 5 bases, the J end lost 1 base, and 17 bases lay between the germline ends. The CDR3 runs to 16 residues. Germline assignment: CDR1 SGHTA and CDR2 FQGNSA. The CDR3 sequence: CASSLGGTSSNTEAFF. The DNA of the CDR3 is TGTGCCAGCAGCCTGGGGGGTACCTCTTCGAACACTGAAGCTTTCTTT.

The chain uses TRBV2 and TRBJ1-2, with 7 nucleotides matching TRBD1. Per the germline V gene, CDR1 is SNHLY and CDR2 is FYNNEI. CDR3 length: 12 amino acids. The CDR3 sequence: CARGTVGYGYTF. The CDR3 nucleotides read TGTGCGAGGGGGACAGTAGGCTATGGCTACACCTTC.